This T cell receptor (beta chain) appears in the sequencing data of a study of blood T cell repertoires in COVID-19 (dated by TCRdb to 2019 to 2021). In the study overall: The collaborator samples originated in the United States, Italy and Spain and spanned the acute and convalescent phases of COVID-19. The prospective study material was composed of cDNA or gDNA derived from T cells, B-cell-depleted T cells, or PBMCs. Deeply sampled blood TCRbeta repertoires from subjects exposed to, actively infected with, or recovered from COVID-19 were included in the dataset. A freely available public database, intended as a resource for researchers studying the immune response to SARS-CoV-2, is where the repertoires were released. The samples were drawn from two sources: the first 160 participants of the ongoing ImmuneRACE study, and 1,000 to 1,500 subjects contributed by 6 global collaborators. The sample metadata nearly always contained a de-identified subject ID, COVID-19 status, age in years and sex. Where available, HLA class I and class II types were taken from metadata supplied by the sample provider and were not determined by assay-based typing.

Participants in the prospective study were aged roughly 18 to 100 years, lived in 24 United States geographic areas, and enrolled through a virtual design. Cohort assignment in the prospective study relied on participant-reported clinical history from a screening survey and a study questionnaire. In the prospective study, whole blood, serum and a nasopharyngeal or oropharyngeal swab were collected from each participant by mobile phlebotomists. Additional blood draws and questionnaires over an approximately two-month period could optionally be provided by prospective study participants. Before DNA extraction, blood samples from the prospective study were shipped at room temperature or frozen. General findings and caveats noted by the study authors: Clinical and demographic metadata were provided uncurated, with the amount varying by source and participant.

With regard to this clone: The target of this receptor is not known. No qualities accompany the bases; no much larger clone lies one base away.

TCRbeta CDR3 regions were amplified from genomic DNA by means of the immunoSEQ Assay, a bias-controlled multiplex PCR. In the original analysis: The number of nucleated cells in each sample was estimated from the amplification of reference gene primers within the assay. To quantify the absolute abundance of each unique TCRbeta CDR3 rearrangement, sequence reads were collapsed and filtered. For each sample, productive Simpson clonality was calculated as the square root of Simpson's diversity index over productive rearrangements. The immuneACCESS repertoire file appears here via TCRdb, limited to in-frame rearrangements. These files lack a portion of the clones; in checked studies, under half of the deficit traces to unresolved V genes, and the cause of the others is not known. V and J calls and clone size are copied from that table; D and trimming were computed from the DNA. Within this sample are about 180,000 clones, with roughly nine tenths of them counted one time only. The biggest ten clones account for about 2.2% of the sample.

Looking up the germline V gene yields CDR1 SGHVS and CDR2 FQNEAQ. From its cysteine to its phenylalanine, the CDR3 spans 17 amino acids. Left in the record is the CDR3 DNA by itself, 51 bases read in frame from the first base. A distance of 17 bases separates the germline ends of V and J, which lose 1 base and 4 bases respectively. The sample taken for sequencing was PBMCs or T cells enriched from blood (not recorded which). The source of this sequence is a middle-aged woman with acute COVID-19. Recombination linked TRBV7-8 to TRBJ1-3, with an unclear D gene assignment. The CDR3 in this case is CASSLGVGTLGGNTIYF. The nucleotides are TGTGCCAGCAGCTTAGGGGTCGGCACCCTAGGAGGAAACACCATATATTTT.